This T cell receptor (beta chain) was captured in a study of OX40 agonist ivuxolimab in advanced cancers. As for the study in general: Partial responses were achieved by three patients, of whom one had hepatocellular carcinoma and two had cutaneous melanoma. Study-wide points: Both blood CD4+ and CD8+ T cells showed clonal growth by week 6 at 0.1 to 3.0 mg/kg.

From germline, CDR1 is SGHAT and CDR2 FQNNGV. Between the trimmed V and J ends, which lost 7 bases and 0 bases, there was a span of 7 bases. This CDR3 comprises 12 residues. Only in-frame clones appear in the TCRdb table, and some are missing; sequencing was by immunoSEQ multiplex PCR. This table has around 14,000 clones, about 94% appearing once. This clone ranks as medium-sized. Antigen specificity is unknown. Samples were taken at baseline and on day 1 of cycles 4 and 7. The sequence was obtained from an adult with an advanced solid tumor such as melanoma, head and neck, liver or kidney cancer. The chain joins TRBV11-2 to TRBJ2-7; D call uncertain. The specimen comprised CD4+ or CD8+ T cells sorted from blood, sampled in a trial of the OX40 agonist ivuxolimab. CDR3 protein: CASNSSSYEQYF. The CDR3 nucleotides are TGTGCCAGCAACAGTAGCTCCTACGAGCAGTACTTC.